This T cell receptor (beta chain) was captured in a study of T cells in localized non-small cell lung cancer (dated by TCRdb to about 2020). A note on the overall study: T cell repertoires of approximately 250 early-stage NSCLC patients were analyzed, with tumors being compared against uninvolved tumor-adjacent lungs. A mean age of around 66 years was recorded for the NSCLC patients, of whom 129 were male and over 100 were female. All 220 or so NSCLC patients in the cohort were treatment-naive and had localized lung tumors that were resected.

In the case of this clone: Its antigen is still unknown. Qualities for individual bases were not recorded, and no much larger clone is one base off.

The immunoSEQ Assay was used to sequence TCR beta CDR3 regions from DNA. Turning to the authors' computational methods: To compute T cell density, TCR beta template counts were normalized to usable DNA, which was estimated by amplifying housekeeping genes. Using the preseqR package, richness was estimated by extrapolating to 120,000 templates for tissue samples and 400,000 templates for PBMC samples. Clonality was defined as one minus Pielou's evenness. Differential abundance testing on productive amino-acid clonotypes, with a minimum total count of 5 and an alpha of 0.1, was used to identify tissue-enriched TCRs. The Jaccard Index and the Morisita Overlap Index were used to measure repertoire overlap between compartments. GLIPH grouped TCR beta CDR3s together with public tetramer-defined viral CDR3s, and a viral motif had to include at least three viral sequences and also show V-gene enrichment. TCRdb provides this immuneACCESS table in a form limited to in-frame rearrangements. Some clones are lacking; in checked studies, under half of them reflect an unresolved V gene, and why the rest are absent is not known. V, J and clone size are those of that table, while D and trimming were read from the DNA. The sample table records about 33,000 clones; roughly 90% of these occur just once. The ten biggest clones cover around 4.5% of the sample.

The research as a whole found: Longer overall survival was associated with higher T cell density in blood, whereas shorter survival was associated with higher clonality in adjacent lung. Multi-region tumor sequencing was not performed, so intratumor heterogeneity could not be excluded. Of the top 100 tumor clones, a median of approximately 60 were detected in paired uninvolved adjacent lung; some 28 were also among that lung's top 100. Because the study design was exploratory, TCR variables were selected using unadjusted p-values without false-discovery rate correction. Uninvolved tumor-adjacent lung showed the highest T cell clonality, higher than tumor, which suggests more focused antigenic responses in the uninvolved tumor-adjacent lung.

At diagnosis, tumor, uninvolved tumor-adjacent lung and peripheral blood were collected and then preserved as a mix of FFPE and fresh-frozen material. Blood samples were analyzed as peripheral blood mononuclear cells for TCR repertoire profiling. The germline V gene (reference sequence) provides CDR1 LNHDA and CDR2 SQIVND. The cysteine opens and the phenylalanine closes a CDR3 of 12 amino acids. Only CDR3 DNA remains: 36 bases, in frame from the first base. The V and J ends are trimmed by 1 base and 5 bases, leaving 4 bases between them. The sample here was peripheral blood, taken before any cancer treatment. Recombination linked TRBV19 to TRBJ2-3, with the D gene too uncertain to name. The source is a man aged 35 to 69 with stage I lung adenocarcinoma. DNA sequence: TGTGCCAGTAGTATAGGGGGAGATACGCAGTATTTT. Its protein is CASSIGGDTQYF.